This passage covers 18 T cell receptor beta chains from one sample sequenced in a study of OX40 agonist ivuxolimab in advanced cancers. Assay: immunoSEQ multiplex PCR; the TCRdb copy retains only in-frame clones and omits some. Counted here are 110,000 or so clones, around 93% occurring once; the ten biggest clones make up under 0.85%. Sample: CD4+ or CD8+ T cells sorted from blood, taken in a trial of the OX40 agonist ivuxolimab. The origin of the receptors is an adult with an advanced solid tumor such as melanoma, head and neck, liver or kidney cancer.

The V call is TRBV6-1, the J call TRBJ2-7; 9 bases agree with TRBD1. Germline V gene lookup returns CDR1 MNHNS and CDR2 SASEGT. CDR3 length: 14 amino acids. Trimming removed 8 bases from V and 3 bases from J; junction bases left unmatched: 8. The CDR3 nucleotides are TGTGCCAGCGGGGGGGACAGGGCCGACTACGAGCAGTACTTC. Translation gives CASGGDRADYEQYF.

This chain connects TRBV7-4 to TRBJ1-5, with D unresolved. The germline V and J ends were trimmed by 7 bases and 0 bases, with 19 bases remaining between them. Germline CDR1 SGHVT, CDR2 SQSDAQ. The CDR3 is 17 amino acids. CDR3 DNA sequence: TGTGCCAGCATTTTTATCGTGAACGGAGATAGCAATCAGCCCCAGCATTTT. Its translation is CASIFIVNGDSNQPQHF.

The V gene is TRBV13, the J gene TRBJ2-5; TRBD2 matches 11 bases. The trim removed 1 base at V and 4 bases at J, leaving 5 bases unmatched. The length of the CDR3 is 16 residues. Germline assignment: CDR1 PRHDT and CDR2 FYEKMQ (reference sequence). The CDR3: CASSLAASGGLETQYF. CDR3 sequence (DNA): TGTGCCAGCAGCTTAGCTGCTAGCGGGGGGTTAGAGACCCAGTACTTC.

The chain links TRBV27 to TRBJ1-6; the D gene is possibly TRBD1 (5 bases). Germline lookup yields CDR1 MNHEY and CDR2 SMNVEV (reference sequence). V dropped 6 bases and J dropped 3 bases, with 12 bases sitting between them. The CDR3 has 15 residues. CDR3 sequence: CASRGNRNYNSPLHF. Here the CDR3 DNA reads TGTGCCAGCAGAGGAAACAGGAACTATAATTCACCCCTCCACTTT.

The chain's CDR3 is CASSRGQGGQYNEQFF. DNA for the CDR3: TGTGCCAGCAGCCGGGGACAGGGGGGACAGTATAATGAGCAGTTCTTC. The V gene is TRBV7-3, the J gene TRBJ2-1; 11 bases line up with TRBD1. CDR1 and CDR2 (germline): SGHTA, FQGTGA. V gave up 5 bases and J gave up 7 bases; unmatched junction bases: 10. This CDR3 is built from 16 residues.

Details on this clone: The same CDR3 can be traced to other DNA sequences in this sample. CDR3 DNA: TGTGCCTGGAGTCAGGGGACAGGGAGAGACCAGCCCCAGCATTTT. Protein product: CAWSQGTGRDQPQHF. This chain uses TRBV30 with TRBJ1-5; 9 positions agree with TRBD1. Trimming took 2 bases from V and 7 from J; bases not matched to a gene: 9. In germline, CDR1 is GTSNPN, CDR2 SVGIG (reference sequence). This CDR3 contains 15 residues.

The genes are TRBV7-9 and TRBJ2-3; D is perhaps TRBD1 or TRBD2 (6 bases each). CDR3 length: 14 residues. CDR1 and CDR2 (germline): SEHNR, FQNEAQ (reference sequence). Trimming shortened V by 2 bases and J by 5 bases, and 11 bases separated the two germline ends. In DNA form, the CDR3 reads TGTGCCAGCAGCTTAAGGGGGGTCCGAGATACGCAGTATTTT. Translation: CASSLRGVRDTQYF. Drawing the rest from reference TRBV7-9 and TRBJ2-3, the complete variable domain is DTGVSQNPRHKITKRGQNVTFRCDPISEHNRLYWYRQTLGQGPEFLTYFQNEAQLEKSRLLSDRFSAERPKGSFSTLEIQRTEQGDSAMYLCASSLRGVRDTQYFGPGTRLTVL.

The J gene is TRBJ1-5, the V gene TRBV19, with unresolved D. The CDR3 is made up of 13 amino acids. CDR1 and CDR2 from the germline V gene are LNHDA and SQIVND (reference sequence). Trimming took 7 bases from V and 1 from J, leaving 8 bases between them. CDR3: CASKVQSNQPQHF. The CDR3 region has the DNA TGTGCCAGTAAAGTACAGAGCAATCAGCCCCAGCATTTT.

The genes are TRBV7-3 and TRBJ2-2; D is unclear. The CDR3 spans 14 residues. The V end was cut by 7 bases, the J end by 5 bases, with 14 bases between. CDR1 is SGHTA, CDR2 FQGTGA, per germline. CDR3 region: CASTPSTWTGELFF. CDR3 nucleotides: TGTGCCAGCACCCCAAGTACATGGACCGGGGAGCTGTTTTTT.

The rearrangement uses TRBV19 and TRBJ2-7, with 10 nucleotides matching TRBD1. The V gene's germline CDR1 is LNHDA and CDR2 SQIVND (reference sequence). V was clipped by 4 bases and J by 2 bases; unmatched bases: 2. The CDR3 extends over 14 amino acids. CDR3 coding DNA: TGTGCCAGTAGTAGACAGGGGGCGACCTACGAGCAGTACTTC. It encodes CASSRQGATYEQYF.

The chain couples TRBV27 to TRBJ1-6; TRBD1 is a possible D gene (5 bases). The CDR3 loop spans 17 amino acids. V lost 5 bases, J lost 7 bases, and 21 bases lay in between. Germline loops: CDR1 MNHEY, CDR2 SMNVEV (reference sequence). The CDR3 nucleotides are TGTGCCAGCAGTCCTAAGGGGTTGGGAACCCCGAATTCACCCCTCCACTTT. It specifies CASSPKGLGTPNSPLHF.

The gene calls are TRBV4-1 and TRBJ2-3; D may match TRBD1 or TRBD2 (5 bases each). V shed 2 bases and J shed 9 bases, with 15 bases lying between them. This CDR3 has 14 residues. CDR1 MGHRA and CDR2 YSYEKL come from the germline V gene. The CDR3 here is CASSQTGARDTQYF. The CDR3 bases are TGCGCCAGCAGCCAAACCGGCGCCAGGGACACGCAGTATTTT.

The chain recombines TRBV7-3 with TRBJ1-1, with D perhaps matching TRBD1 (5 bases). The CDR3 covers 14 residues. The germline V gene has CDR1 SGHTA and CDR2 FQGTGA. V lost 1 base and J 2 bases, leaving 8 bases between the germline ends. CDR3 nucleotides: TGTGCCAGCAGCTTAAGTGGACAAAACACTGAAGCTTTCTTT. As protein: CASSLSGQNTEAFF.

CDR3 nucleotides: TGTGCCAGCTCGGAGGTCAAAAACATTCAGTACTTC. This translates into CASSEVKNIQYF. This chain uses TRBV18 with TRBJ2-4; maybe TRBD2 (5 bases). Germline CDR1 KGHSH, CDR2 LQKENI. This CDR3 comprises 12 residues. Trimming left V 6 bases short and J 3 bases short, with 6 bases between.

V usage is TRBV11-2 and J usage is TRBJ2-4; weak D call: TRBD2 (6 bases). The ends were cut back, 8 bases at V and 10 bases at J, with 21 bases in the middle. The CDR3 spans 14 residues. Germline V gene data show CDR1 as SGHAT and CDR2 as FQNNGV. The CDR3 loop is CASYPDRKGRIQYF. The CDR3 coding sequence is TGTGCCAGCTACCCGGACCGCAAGGGGAGGATTCAGTACTTC.

V usage is TRBV6-4 and J usage is TRBJ1-4, with D perhaps matching TRBD1 (6 bases). Germline assignment: CDR1 MRHNA and CDR2 SNTAGT. The CDR3 spans 15 residues. The V gene lost 3 bases and the J gene lost 4 bases, with 12 bases spanning the gap. CDR3 amino acids: CASSERGGNNEKLFF. The CDR3 DNA reads as TGTGCCAGCAGTGAGAGGGGGGGGAATAATGAAAAACTGTTTTTT.

In this sample, this clone turned up a few times. This chain joins TRBV30 and TRBJ2-7; 8 nucleotides line up with TRBD2. The germline CDR1 and CDR2 sequences are GTSNPN and SVGIG (reference sequence). This CDR3 region has 16 residues. The V gene end was trimmed by 0 bases and the J gene end by 0 bases; junction bases not matched to a gene: 7. CDR3 sequence: CAWSVVGRGDSYEQYF. CDR3 DNA: TGTGCCTGGAGTGTCGTCGGGCGGGGGGACTCCTACGAGCAGTACTTC.

The V call is TRBV5-8, the J call TRBJ2-1; D gene uncertain. Trimming stripped 7 bases from V and 6 bases from J, with 20 bases between. The CDR3 totals 15 residues. Germline V CDR1 and CDR2: SGHTS, YDEGEE. The CDR3 is CASPSWYDGSNEQFF. The DNA of the CDR3 is TGTGCCAGCCCCTCCTGGTACGACGGAAGCAATGAGCAGTTCTTC.